The 18 T cell receptor beta chains in this list originate from one sample, sequenced in a study of human T cells and chemical hapten exposure. TCRdb reanalysed the RACE reads using MiXCR and keeps one entry per CDR3 protein. The sample holds 250,000 to 300,000 distinct CDR3 sequences; approximately 7.5% are singletons and the top ten take roughly 1.2%. The time point is: pre-sensitization, week 0. Treatment in this sample: therapeutic diphenylcyclopropenone sensitization with weekly scalp DPC. The specimen was whole blood, collected in connection with sensitization to the hapten diphenylcyclopropenone (DPC). Source of these receptors: a man aged 18 to 30 with alopecia areata. Some clones in this sample may be carry-over from other donors' samples.

The genes are TRBV7-9 and TRBJ1-1, with D possibly matching TRBD1 (5 bases). This CDR3 spans 12 amino acids. With 1 base removed from V and 10 bases from J, the gap between germline ends came to 10 bases. The germline gives CDR1 SEHNR, CDR2 FQNEAQ (reference sequence). For the CDR3, the DNA is TGTGCCAGCAGCTTAGAGGCAGGGCGAGCTTTCTTT. As protein: CASSLEAGRAFF.

The CDR3 protein is CASSGDPGGYEQYF. CDR3 coding DNA: TGTGCCAGCAGTGGGGACCCGGGGGGCTACGAGCAGTACTTC. The chain is built from TRBV2 and TRBJ2-7; 7 nucleotides agree with TRBD2. Germline V CDR1 and CDR2: SNHLY, FYNNEI. The CDR3 runs 14 residues. The V gene end was trimmed by 4 bases and the J gene end by 3 bases; junction bases not matched to a gene: 6.

The J gene is TRBJ2-5, the V gene TRBV4-3; 11 nucleotides agree with TRBD2. Looked up from germline, CDR1 is LGHNA and CDR2 is YSLEER. The CDR3 is made up of 19 amino acids. After removal of 0 bases from V and 2 bases from J, the junction contained 11 bases not matched to a gene. The CDR3 DNA reads as TGCGCCAGCAGCCAAGAAAGGTCTAGCGGGGGGCATTATCAAGAGACCCAGTACTTC. It translates to CASSQERSSGGHYQETQYF.

This clonotype was detected ten times or more. The chain has TRBV5-6 and TRBJ2-3; D is ambiguous. Per the germline V gene, CDR1 is SGHDT and CDR2 is YYEEEE. V dropped 0 bases and J dropped 4 bases, with 12 bases sitting between them. The CDR3 runs 15 residues. CDR3 loop: CASSLAWVTADTQYF. CDR3 DNA: TGTGCCAGCAGCTTGGCCTGGGTCACGGCAGATACGCAGTATTTT.

The chain carries TRBV20-1 and TRBJ2-7; D might be TRBD2 (7 bases). Germline V CDR1 and CDR2: DFQATT, SNEGSKA (reference sequence). The CDR3 contains 14 residues. V lost 0 bases and J 2 bases, leaving 11 bases between the germline ends. CDR3 region: CSARDFGGPYEQYF. The CDR3 bases are TGCAGTGCTAGAGATTTCGGGGGGCCCTACGAGCAGTACTTC.

This clonotype came up a few times. The chain uses TRBV12-3 or TRBV12-4 and TRBJ2-5, with D perhaps matching TRBD1 (5 bases). The CDR3 length is 12 residues. Trimming took 6 bases from V and 5 from J, leaving 10 bases between them. CDR3 nucleotides: TGTGCCAGCAGCCCTCACAGGGAGACCCAGTACTTC. This codes for CASSPHRETQYF.

The rearrangement uses TRBV2 and TRBJ2-2, with TRBD1 as a possible D gene (5 bases). Germline V gene data show CDR1 as SNHLY and CDR2 as FYNNEI. The CDR3 is 15 residues long. V was trimmed by 4 bases and J by 7 bases, leaving 16 bases between them. The CDR3 coding sequence is TGTGCCAGCAGTGTTAGGTGGGGCGATGGCGGGGAGCTGTTTTTT. Translated, it gives CASSVRWGDGGELFF.

The table lists this clonotype with a few counts. The V call is TRBV7-2, the J call TRBJ2-4; no clear D. CDR1 and CDR2 from the germline V gene are SGHTA and FQGNSA. V was clipped by 4 bases and J by 0 bases, with 10 bases between them. The CDR3 is made up of 15 amino acids. The CDR3: CASSSASAAKNIQYF. Here the CDR3 DNA reads TGTGCCAGCAGCTCTGCCTCGGCAGCCAAAAACATTCAGTACTTC.

This clonotype was observed a few times. The CDR3 is CSARGEDRLLFF. The CDR3 DNA follows: TGCAGTGCTAGAGGGGAGGACAGGTTATTGTTCTTC. This sequence joins TRBV20-1 and TRBJ2-1; TRBD1 is a possible D gene (7 bases). CDR1 is DFQATT, CDR2 SNEGSKA, per germline (reference sequence). The CDR3 is 12 residues long. Trimming pared 1 base from V and 15 bases from J, leaving 16 bases between.

This chain connects TRBV19 to TRBJ1-5; D gene unclear. V gave up 6 bases and J gave up 7 bases, with 10 bases separating them. The CDR3 has 12 amino acids. The germline CDR1 and CDR2 sequences are LNHDA and SQIVND (reference sequence). In DNA, the CDR3 is TGTGCCAGTAGAGGTCAGGCCCAGCCCCAGCATTTT. As protein: CASRGQAQPQHF. Combining the CDR3 with reference TRBV19 and TRBJ1-5 gives the whole variable domain DGGITQSPKYLFRKEGQNVTLSCEQNLNHDAMYWYRQDPGQGLRLIYYSQIVNDFQKGDIAEGYSVSREKKESFPLTVTSAQKNPTAFYLCASRGQAQPQHFGDGTRLSIL.

This clonotype has just a few counts. This chain connects TRBV12-3 or TRBV12-4 to TRBJ2-2, with unresolved D. CDR3 size: 14 residues. The ends were cut back, 10 bases at V and 6 bases at J, with 18 bases in the middle. The CDR3 coding sequence is TGTGCCACCGATAAAAGATACCCCCCCGGGGAGCTGTTTTTT. Protein sequence: CATDKRYPPGELFF.

The chain combines TRBV7-2 with TRBJ2-3; D gene ambiguous. The CDR3 sequence is 17 residues long. CDR1 and CDR2 (germline): SGHTA, FQGNSA. V lost 4 bases and J 2 bases, leaving 19 bases between the germline ends. The CDR3 spells CASSYWSTARFTDTQYF. CDR3 bases: TGTGCCAGCAGCTACTGGTCTACAGCGAGATTCACAGATACGCAGTATTTT.

The chain employs TRBV20-1 and TRBJ1-5; D is undetermined. V shed 5 bases and J shed 6 bases, with 17 bases lying between them. The germline CDR1 and CDR2 sequences are DFQATT and SNEGSKA (reference sequence). The CDR3 spans 14 residues. This CDR3 is CSAFTYEQSQPQHF. Written as DNA, the CDR3 is TGCAGTGCTTTCACCTATGAGCAGAGTCAGCCCCAGCATTTT.

The chain combines TRBV27 with TRBJ1-3; no reliable D call. The CDR3 runs to 17 residues. The V end was cut by 6 bases, the J end by 0 bases, with 18 bases between. Germline CDR1 MNHEY, CDR2 SMNVEV (reference sequence). The CDR3 reads CASRSTIGYSSGNTIYF. The DNA of the CDR3 is TGTGCCAGCAGATCAACTATAGGGTATTCCTCTGGAAACACCATATATTTT.

This clonotype was detected only a few times. The chain recombines TRBV5-1 with TRBJ2-5; no reliable D call. Germline CDR1 is SGHRS and CDR2 is YFSETQ. The CDR3 covers 13 residues. Trimming cost V 3 bases and J 3 bases, with 9 bases left between them. CDR3 nucleotide sequence: TGCGCCAGCAGCTCCACGATAGAAGAGACCCAGTACTTC. This codes for CASSSTIEETQYF.

This clonotype was seen a handful of times. V gene TRBV9 combines with J gene TRBJ2-7; 10 bases are shared with TRBD1. V lost 0 bases to trimming and J lost 4 bases; unmatched junction nucleotides: 7. The germline gives CDR1 SGDLS, CDR2 YYNGEE. The length of the CDR3 is 16 residues. CDR3 nucleotide sequence: TGTGCCAGCAGCGTAGATAGTCCGGGACAGGGGTACGAGCAGTACTTC. Amino acids: CASSVDSPGQGYEQYF.

This clonotype was seen more than once but under ten times. The chain joins TRBV12-5 to TRBJ2-1, with TRBD1 as a possible D gene (5 bases). Germline CDR1 reads LGHNT; CDR2 reads FRNRAP. The CDR3 covers 11 residues. The V gene lost 1 base and the J gene lost 11 bases, with 6 bases spanning the gap. CDR3 DNA sequence: TGTGCTAGTGGTTTGGGACAGAAGCAGTTCTTC. This translates into CASGLGQKQFF.

Only a few counts were recorded for this clonotype. The chain employs TRBV20-1 and TRBJ1-2, with no clear D. CDR3 length: 12 amino acids. Germline assignment: CDR1 DFQATT and CDR2 SNEGSKA (reference sequence). Trimming stripped 3 bases from V and 0 bases from J, with 5 bases between. The CDR3, as DNA: TGCAGTGCTAGCAGAGCTAACTATGGCTACACCTTC. It encodes CSASRANYGYTF.